These 5 T cell receptor beta chains originate from one sample sequenced in a study of T cell responses to AZD1222 COVID-19 vaccine. Data came from immunoSEQ multiplex PCR; TCRdb stores just in-frame clones and leaves some out. The table lists 150,000 to 200,000 clones, 85% to 95% of them singletons, with under 6% in the top ten. This specimen consisted of peripheral blood, obtained 28 days after the second AZD1222 dose. The receptor source for this set is an adult who received the AZD1222 COVID-19 vaccine.

This clone came up once. The chain carries TRBV6-5 and TRBJ1-1, with a possible D match to TRBD1 (6 bases). V lost 5 bases and J lost 1, with 8 bases in between. CDR3 length: 13 amino acids. Germline V gene data show CDR1 as MNHEY and CDR2 as SVGAGI. The CDR3 here is CASSPRGNTEAFF. The CDR3 DNA reads TGTGCCAGCAGTCCCAGGGGGAACACTGAAGCTTTCTTT.

Here the CDR3 reads CAISGLAGGRLPVDEQFF. The CDR3 bases are TGTGCCATCAGTGGACTAGCGGGAGGGCGTTTACCCGTGGATGAGCAGTTCTTC. V gene TRBV10-3 combines with J gene TRBJ2-1, with 14 bases matching TRBD2. Trimming took 4 bases from V and 8 from J; bases not matched to a gene: 13. There are 18 residues in the CDR3. The V gene's germline CDR1 is ENHRY and CDR2 SYGVKD.

The chain uses TRBV7-2 and TRBJ1-4; unclear D gene. Germline V gene lookup returns CDR1 SGHTA and CDR2 FQGNSA. The CDR3 is 12 amino acids. Trimming pared 3 bases from V and 7 bases from J, leaving 6 bases between. CDR3 bases: TGTGCCAGCAGCTTCACCGGTGAAAAACTGTTTTTT. It codes for CASSFTGEKLFF. The full variable domain, its missing parts supplied by reference TRBV7-2 and TRBJ1-4, is GAGVSQSPSNKVTEKGKDVELRCDPISGHTALYWYRQSLGQGLEFLIYFQGNSAPDKSGLPSDRFSAERTGGSVSTLTIQRTQQEDSAVYLCASSFTGEKLFFGSGTQLSVL.

This rearrangement joins TRBV30 to TRBJ1-1; unclear D gene. In germline, CDR1 is GTSNPN, CDR2 SVGIG (reference sequence). The CDR3 length is 14 residues. Between the trimmed V and J ends, which lost 2 bases and 0 bases, there was a span of 10 bases. In DNA, the CDR3 is TGTGCCTGGAGTCGGCGGGGTATGAACACTGAAGCTTTCTTT. It yields the protein CAWSRRGMNTEAFF.

The chain uses TRBV5-1 and TRBJ2-3; D gene ambiguous. The CDR3 length is 13 residues. V lost 2 bases to trimming and J lost 1 base, with 5 bases between them. The germline gives CDR1 SGHRS, CDR2 YFSETQ. CDR3 in DNA: TGCGCCAGCAGCTTAATAGGCACAGATACGCAGTATTTT. Encoded protein: CASSLIGTDTQYF.